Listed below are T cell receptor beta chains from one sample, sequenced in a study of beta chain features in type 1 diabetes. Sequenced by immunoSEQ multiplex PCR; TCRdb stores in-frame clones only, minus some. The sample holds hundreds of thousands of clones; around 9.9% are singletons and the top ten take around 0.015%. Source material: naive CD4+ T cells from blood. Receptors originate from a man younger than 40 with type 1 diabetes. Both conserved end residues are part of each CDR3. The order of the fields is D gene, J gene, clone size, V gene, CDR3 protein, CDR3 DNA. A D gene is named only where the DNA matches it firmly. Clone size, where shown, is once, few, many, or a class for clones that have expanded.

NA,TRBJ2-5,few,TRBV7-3,CASSSRQGGTQYF,TGTGCCAGCAGCTCCCGACAGGGAGGGACCCAGTACTTC
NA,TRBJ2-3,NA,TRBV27,CASSLSAGLNTDTQYF,TGTGCCAGCAGTTTATCAGCGGGTCTCAACACAGATACGCAGTATTTT
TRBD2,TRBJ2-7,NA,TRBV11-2,CASSLARRGKEQYF,TGTGCCAGCAGCTTAGCTCGGCGGGGGAAAGAGCAGTACTTC
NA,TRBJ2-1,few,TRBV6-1,CAGAGLAEQFF,TGTGCCGGGGCCGGGCTAGCGGAGCAGTTCTTC
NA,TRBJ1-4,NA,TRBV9,CASSYIGGTNEKLFF,TGTGCCAGCAGCTACATCGGAGGAACTAATGAAAAACTGTTTTTT
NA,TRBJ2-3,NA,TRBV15,CATSRVSGGKTDTQYF,TGTGCCACCAGCAGAGTGTCTGGGGGGAAAACAGATACGCAGTATTTT
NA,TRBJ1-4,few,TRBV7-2,CASSLASGSGKKLFF,TGTGCCAGCAGCTTAGCGTCTGGCTCGGGGAAAAAACTGTTTTTT
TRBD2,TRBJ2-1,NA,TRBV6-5,CASSYSGRDRGNEQFF,TGTGCCAGCAGTTACTCGGGGAGGGATAGGGGCAATGAGCAGTTCTTC
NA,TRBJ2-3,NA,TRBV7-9,CASSLDRVADTQYF,TGTGCCAGCAGCTTAGACAGGGTTGCTGATACGCAGTATTTT
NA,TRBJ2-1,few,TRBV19,CASSLSQGPANNEQFF,TGTGCCAGTAGTCTCTCACAGGGACCCGCAAACAATGAGCAGTTCTTC
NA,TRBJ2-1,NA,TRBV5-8,CASSFYRYNEQFF,TGTGCCAGCAGCTTTTACAGGTATAATGAGCAGTTCTTC
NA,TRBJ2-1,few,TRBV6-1,CASSEVPQQGNNEQFF,TGTGCCAGCAGTGAAGTACCCCAACAGGGTAACAATGAGCAGTTCTTC
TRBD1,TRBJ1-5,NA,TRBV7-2,CASSWGTGLNQPQHF,TGTGCCAGCAGCTGGGGGACAGGGCTCAATCAGCCCCAGCATTTT
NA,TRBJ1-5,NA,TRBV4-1,CASSQDGRGGLNQPQHF,TGCGCCAGCAGCCAAGATGGGAGGGGAGGGCTCAATCAGCCCCAGCATTTT
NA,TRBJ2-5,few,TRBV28,CASSFGREETQYF,TGTGCCAGCAGTTTCGGCAGGGAAGAGACCCAGTACTTC
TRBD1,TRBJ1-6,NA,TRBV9,CASTIGQGVNSPLHF,TGTGCCAGCACGATCGGACAGGGAGTAAATTCACCCCTCCACTTT
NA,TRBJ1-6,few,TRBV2,CASTLGFAADSPLHF,TGTGCCAGCACCCTAGGTTTTGCCGCGGATTCACCCCTCCACTTT
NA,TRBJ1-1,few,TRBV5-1,CASSRVGASTEAFF,TGCGCCAGCAGCCGGGTGGGGGCTAGCACTGAAGCTTTCTTT
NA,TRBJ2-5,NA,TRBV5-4,CASSFITNQETQYF,TGTGCCAGCAGCTTTATAACTAATCAAGAGACCCAGTACTTC
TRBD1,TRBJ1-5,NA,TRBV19,CASSMGTEQPQHF,TGTGCCAGTAGTATGGGGACAGAACAGCCCCAGCATTTT
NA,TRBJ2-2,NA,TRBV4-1,CASSQVGLRELFF,TGCGCCAGCAGCCAAGTAGGACTCCGGGAGCTGTTTTTT
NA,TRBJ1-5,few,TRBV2,CASSAGRNQPQHF,TGTGCCAGCAGCGCTGGGAGGAATCAGCCCCAGCATTTT
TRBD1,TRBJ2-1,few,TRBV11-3,CASSLGQGRNEQFF,TGTGCCAGCAGCTTGGGACAGGGTAGAAATGAGCAGTTCTTC
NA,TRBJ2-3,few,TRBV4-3,CASSQESTTDTQYF,TGCGCCAGCAGCCAAGAAAGCACCACAGATACGCAGTATTTT
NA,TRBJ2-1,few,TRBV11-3,CASSLEGPGSRTYNEQFF,TGTGCCAGCAGCTTAGAAGGTCCAGGGTCGCGCACCTACAATGAGCAGTTCTTC
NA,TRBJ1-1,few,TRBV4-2,CASSQVRQNTEAFF,TGTGCCAGCAGCCAAGTCCGACAGAACACTGAAGCTTTCTTT
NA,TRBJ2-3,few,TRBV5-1,CASSLILSRGGTDTQYF,TGCGCCAGCAGCTTGATATTGTCTCGCGGCGGCACAGATACGCAGTATTTT
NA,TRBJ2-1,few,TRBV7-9,CASSSVSEQFF,TGTGCCAGCAGCTCGGTTTCCGAGCAGTTCTTC
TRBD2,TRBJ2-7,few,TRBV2,CASRLAGLSSYEQYF,TGTGCCAGCAGGCTAGCGGGGCTGAGCTCCTACGAGCAGTACTTC
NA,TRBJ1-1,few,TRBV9,CASSVGLANTEAFF,TGTGCCAGCAGCGTAGGGTTAGCGAACACTGAAGCTTTCTTT
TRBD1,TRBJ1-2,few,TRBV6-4,CASSDDPGQGFYGYTF,TGTGCCAGCAGTGACGACCCGGGACAGGGGTTCTATGGCTACACCTTC
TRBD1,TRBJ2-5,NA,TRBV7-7,CASSSGQARETQYF,TGTGCTAGCAGTTCCGGACAGGCGCGGGAGACCCAGTACTTC
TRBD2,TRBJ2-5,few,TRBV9,CASQLSGGLQETQYF,TGTGCCAGTCAGCTATCCGGGGGGTTGCAAGAGACCCAGTACTTC
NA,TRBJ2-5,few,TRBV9,CASSVGTQETQYF,TGTGCCAGCAGCGTAGGAACTCAAGAGACCCAGTACTTC
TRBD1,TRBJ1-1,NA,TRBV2,CASSLTGANTEAFF,TGTGCCAGCAGCCTGACAGGGGCGAACACTGAAGCTTTCTTT
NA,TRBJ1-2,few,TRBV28,CASSLFPGYGYTF,TGTGCCAGCAGTTTATTCCCAGGCTATGGCTACACCTTC
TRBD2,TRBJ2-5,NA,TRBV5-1,CASSLAPSGGMETQYF,TGCGCCAGCAGCTTGGCCCCTAGCGGGGGAATGGAGACCCAGTACTTC
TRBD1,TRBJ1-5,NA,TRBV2,CASSGQGRNQPQHF,TGTGCCAGCAGTGGACAGGGCCGTAATCAGCCCCAGCATTTT
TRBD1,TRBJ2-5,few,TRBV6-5,CASSSDRIQETQYF,TGTGCCAGCAGTTCGGACAGGATTCAAGAGACCCAGTACTTC
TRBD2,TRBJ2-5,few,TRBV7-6,CASSQGLAGGYQETQYF,TGTGCCAGCAGCCAAGGACTAGCGGGGGGGTACCAAGAGACCCAGTACTTC
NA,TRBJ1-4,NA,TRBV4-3,CASSQALTGQGEKLFF,TGCGCCAGCAGCCAAGCTCTAACAGGGCAGGGCGAAAAACTGTTTTTT
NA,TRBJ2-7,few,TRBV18,CASSPASHNEQYF,TGTGCCAGCTCACCGGCTTCACACAACGAGCAGTACTTC
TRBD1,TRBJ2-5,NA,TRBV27,CASRERQGARETQYF,TGTGCCAGCAGGGAAAGACAGGGGGCGAGGGAGACCCAGTACTTC
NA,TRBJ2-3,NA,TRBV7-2,CASSLDRGDTQYF,TGTGCCAGCAGCTTAGATCGGGGAGATACGCAGTATTTT
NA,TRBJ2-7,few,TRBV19,CASSMSGASSYEQYF,TGTGCCAGTAGTATGTCAGGGGCGAGCTCCTACGAGCAGTACTTC